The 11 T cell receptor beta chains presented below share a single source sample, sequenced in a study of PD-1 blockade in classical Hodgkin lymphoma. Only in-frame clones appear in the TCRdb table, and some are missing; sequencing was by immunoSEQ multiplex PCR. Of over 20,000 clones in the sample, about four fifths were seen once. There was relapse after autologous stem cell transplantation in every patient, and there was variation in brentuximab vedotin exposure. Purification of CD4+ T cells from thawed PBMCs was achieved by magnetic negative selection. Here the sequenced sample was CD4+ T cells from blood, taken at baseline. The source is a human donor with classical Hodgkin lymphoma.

DNA of the CDR3: TGTGCCAGCAGGTATACAGGGGTTGAAGCTTTCTTT. This sequence encodes CASRYTGVEAFF. V gene TRBV2 combines with J gene TRBJ1-1; 7 nucleotides agree with TRBD1. From germline, CDR1 is SNHLY and CDR2 FYNNEI. Unmatched junction bases numbered 5, after V lost 6 bases and J lost 7 bases. The CDR3 contains 12 residues.

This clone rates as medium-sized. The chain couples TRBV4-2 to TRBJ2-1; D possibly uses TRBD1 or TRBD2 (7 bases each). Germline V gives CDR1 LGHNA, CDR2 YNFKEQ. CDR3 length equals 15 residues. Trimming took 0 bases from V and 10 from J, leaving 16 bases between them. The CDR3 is CASSQDQGGGLEQFF. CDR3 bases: TGTGCCAGCAGCCAAGACCAGGGGGGGGGCCTAGAGCAGTTCTTC.

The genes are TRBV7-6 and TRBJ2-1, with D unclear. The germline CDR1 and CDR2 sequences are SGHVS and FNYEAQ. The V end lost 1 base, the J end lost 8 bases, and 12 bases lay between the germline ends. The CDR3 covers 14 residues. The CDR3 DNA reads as TGTGCCAGCAGCTTAGGGGCTACCTCGGATGAGCAGTTCTTC. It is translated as CASSLGATSDEQFF.

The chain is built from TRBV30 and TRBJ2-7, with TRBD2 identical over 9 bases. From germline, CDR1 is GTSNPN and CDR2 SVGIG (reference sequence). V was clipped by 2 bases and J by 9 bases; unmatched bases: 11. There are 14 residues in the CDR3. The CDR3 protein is CAWSIGGGAVRQYF. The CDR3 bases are TGTGCCTGGAGTATCGGCGGGGGGGCCGTTCGGCAGTACTTC.

For the CDR3, the DNA is TGTGCCAGCAGCGCCTGGTTGGGATCAACTAATGAAAAACTGTTTTTT. Its protein product is CASSAWLGSTNEKLFF. The chain carries TRBV9 and TRBJ1-4; D remains unclear. V lost 3 bases and J lost 0, with 12 bases in between. Per germline, CDR1 SGDLS and CDR2 YYNGEE. This CDR3 is 16 amino acids long.

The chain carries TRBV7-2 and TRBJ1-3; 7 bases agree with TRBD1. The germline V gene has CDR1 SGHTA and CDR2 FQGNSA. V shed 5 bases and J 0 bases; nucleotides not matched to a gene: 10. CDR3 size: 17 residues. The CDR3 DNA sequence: TGTGCCAGCAGCCCGGGACAGCCTTACTTCTCTGGAAACACCATATATTTT. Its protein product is CASSPGQPYFSGNTIYF.

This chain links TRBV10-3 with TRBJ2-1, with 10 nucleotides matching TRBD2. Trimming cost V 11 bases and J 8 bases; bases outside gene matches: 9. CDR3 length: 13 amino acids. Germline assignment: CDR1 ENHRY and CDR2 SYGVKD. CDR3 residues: CASASGGVYEQFF. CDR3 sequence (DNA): TGTGCCTCGGCCAGCGGGGGGGTATATGAGCAGTTCTTC.

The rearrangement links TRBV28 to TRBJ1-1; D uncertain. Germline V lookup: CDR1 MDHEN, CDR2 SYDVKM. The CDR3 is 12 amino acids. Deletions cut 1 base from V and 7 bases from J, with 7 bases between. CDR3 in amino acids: CASSLFTDEAFF. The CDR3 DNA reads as TGTGCCAGCAGTTTATTTACAGATGAAGCTTTCTTT.

The CDR3 reads CASSSTGVHYGYTF. The CDR3 bases are TGTGCCAGCAGTTCGACAGGGGTCCACTATGGCTACACCTTC. V is TRBV6-5 and J is TRBJ1-2; TRBD1 agrees at 8 bases. The V segment lost 4 bases and the J segment 3 bases; nucleotides outside the gene matches: 4. Germline CDR1 MNHEY, CDR2 SVGAGI. The CDR3 spans 14 residues.

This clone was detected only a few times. CDR3 residues: CASSQIPSPLHF. The CDR3 DNA reads as TGTGCCAGCAGCCAAATCCCCTCACCCCTCCACTTT. The chain is built from TRBV5-8 and TRBJ1-6; D remains unclear. The CDR3 runs to 12 residues. CDR1 and CDR2 from the germline V gene are SGHTS and YDEGEE. V lost 4 bases, J lost 10 bases, and 9 bases lay in between.

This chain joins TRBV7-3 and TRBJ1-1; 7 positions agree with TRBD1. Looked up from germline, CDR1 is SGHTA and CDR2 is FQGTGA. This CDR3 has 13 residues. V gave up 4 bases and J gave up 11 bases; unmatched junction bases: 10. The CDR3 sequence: CASSSIGTERAFF. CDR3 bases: TGTGCCAGCAGCTCAATTGGGACAGAGAGGGCTTTCTTT.